This entry lists 22 T cell receptor beta chains sequenced from one sample in a study of radiation and T cells in renal cell carcinoma. Assay used: immunoSEQ multiplex PCR; TCRdb lists only in-frame clones, some missing. The table includes 75,000 to 95,000 clones, approximately 80% detected once. Specified time point: blood 4 weeks post-SBRT, at nephrectomy. Regarding treatment: 15 Gy SBRT to primary tumor, nephrectomy 4 weeks later. This specimen consisted of blood, obtained from a patient whose treatment included radiotherapy and nephrectomy. The source is a man aged 50-60 years with renal cell carcinoma.

The chain employs TRBV4-1 and TRBJ1-3, with D possibly matching TRBD1 (6 bases). From germline, CDR1 is MGHRA and CDR2 YSYEKL. The CDR3 spans 16 residues. Trimming shortened V by 3 bases and J by 0 bases, and 12 bases separated the two germline ends. The CDR3 sequence: CASSHNTGRSGNTIYF. CDR3 nucleotide sequence: TGCGCCAGCAGCCATAACACAGGGCGCTCTGGAAACACCATATATTTT.

This clone was recorded once. Other nucleotide sequences from this sample produce the same CDR3. The chain is built from TRBV2 and TRBJ2-7; D is unresolved. The CDR3 extends over 12 amino acids. Germline V gives CDR1 SNHLY, CDR2 FYNNEI. V dropped 3 bases and J dropped 3 bases, with 6 bases sitting between them. CDR3 residues: CASSDSGYEQYF. The CDR3 DNA reads TGTGCCAGCAGTGATTCAGGCTACGAGCAGTACTTC.

The rearrangement joins TRBV9 to TRBJ2-5; 9 positions agree with TRBD2. The germline V gene encodes CDR1 SGDLS and CDR2 YYNGEE. This CDR3 region has 15 residues. With V trimmed by 0 bases and J by 5 bases, 5 bases remained unmatched. The CDR3 DNA reads TGTGCCAGCAGCGTAGGTCCTAGCGGGAAGGAGACCCAGTACTTC. Its protein is CASSVGPSGKETQYF.

The chain couples TRBV4-1 to TRBJ1-6; possibly TRBD1 for D (5 bases). CDR1 MGHRA and CDR2 YSYEKL come from the germline V gene. The CDR3 sequence is 16 residues long. V lost 9 bases and J 0 bases, leaving 15 bases between the germline ends. In DNA form, the CDR3 reads TGCGCCAGTACGAGAGGGGAGAGCTCCTATAATTCACCCCTCCACTTT. Translation: CASTRGESSYNSPLHF.

This clone was seen more than once but under ten times. This chain connects TRBV30 to TRBJ1-1; the D gene is possibly TRBD1 (5 bases). The CDR3 runs to 15 residues. Germline values: CDR1 GTSNPN, CDR2 SVGIG (reference sequence). The V end was cut by 5 bases, the J end by 1 base, with 17 bases between. CDR3 residues: CAWGSKGRQNTEAFF. CDR3 in DNA: TGTGCCTGGGGTTCCAAGGGGAGACAGAACACTGAAGCTTTCTTT.

The chain couples TRBV10-2 to TRBJ2-2; D is undetermined. The length of the CDR3 is 14 residues. Germline loops: CDR1 WSHSY, CDR2 SAAADI. Trimming took 4 bases from V and 5 from J, leaving 11 bases between them. CDR3 residues: CASSVGRGTGELFF. CDR3 DNA sequence: TGCGCCAGCAGTGTAGGGCGAGGTACCGGGGAGCTGTTTTTT.

The gene calls are TRBV6-5 and TRBJ2-7; TRBD1 matches 7 bases. The CDR3 runs to 15 residues. Germline V gene data show CDR1 as MNHEY and CDR2 as SVGAGI. Trimming at V came to 0 bases and at J to 3 bases, leaving 5 bases not matched to a gene. The CDR3 region is CASSYSKQGSYEQYF. The DNA for the CDR3 is TGTGCCAGCAGTTACTCGAAACAGGGGAGCTACGAGCAGTACTTC.

The rearrangement uses TRBV7-2 and TRBJ2-7; 13 nucleotides agree with TRBD2. The CDR3 has 16 residues. Germline V gene lookup returns CDR1 SGHTA and CDR2 FQGNSA. V shed 5 bases, J shed 2 bases, and the junction held 6 bases outside the gene matches. The CDR3: CASSLRTSGGTYEQYF. CDR3 sequence (DNA): TGTGCCAGCAGCCTCAGGACTAGCGGGGGAACCTACGAGCAGTACTTC.

The chain recombines TRBV6-1 with TRBJ2-7, with 8 bases aligning to TRBD1. The CDR3 spans 15 residues. V shed 6 bases, J shed 1 base, and the junction held 8 bases outside the gene matches. Germline loops: CDR1 MNHNS, CDR2 SASEGT. The CDR3 DNA is TGTGCCAGCAGCCCCGGGACAGGCGCATCCTACGAGCAGTACTTC. Translating gives CASSPGTGASYEQYF.

The chain carries TRBV11-3 and TRBJ1-1, with 7 bases matching TRBD1. The germline V gene has CDR1 SGHNT and CDR2 YENEEA. The CDR3 spans 12 residues. J gave up 11 bases and V 5 bases, and 8 bases lay outside the gene matches. DNA for the CDR3: TGTGCCAGCAGCCCCGACAGGGTAGGGGCTTTCTTT. As protein: CASSPDRVGAFF.

Ten or more counts support this clone. The rearrangement joins TRBV6-1 to TRBJ2-3; 9 bases are a match to TRBD1. Germline CDR1 and CDR2: MNHNS and SASEGT. Germline trimming cut 8 bases from V and 5 bases from J; bases unmatched to any gene: 8. This CDR3 has 14 amino acids. In DNA, the CDR3 is TGTGCCAGCGGAGCCGACAGGGGGGAAGATACGCAGTATTTT. Protein: CASGADRGEDTQYF.

The table lists this clone with a count of one. In DNA, the CDR3 is TGTGCCAGCAGTGAAGGGGACAGGGCGCTGTTTTTT. Its protein is CASSEGDRALFF. V is TRBV2 and J is TRBJ1-4; TRBD1 matches 9 bases. The CDR3 contains 12 residues. Per the germline V gene, CDR1 is SNHLY and CDR2 is FYNNEI. With V trimmed by 1 base and J by 14 bases, 2 bases remained unmatched. The variable domain in full, completed from reference TRBV2 and TRBJ1-4, reads EPEVTQTPSHQVTQMGQEVILRCVPISNHLYFYWYRQILGQKVEFLVSFYNNEISEKSEIFDDQFSVERPDGSNFTLKIRSTKLEDSAMYFCASSEGDRALFFGSGTQLSVL.

This sequence joins TRBV7-2 and TRBJ2-1; D gene uncertain. Trimming stripped 1 base from V and 0 bases from J, with 10 bases between. The CDR3 runs to 16 residues. Germline CDR1 is SGHTA and CDR2 is FQGNSA. CDR3 amino acids: CASSLDRASSYNEQFF. The DNA for the CDR3 is TGTGCCAGCAGCTTAGACCGGGCTAGCTCCTACAATGAGCAGTTCTTC.

This chain connects TRBV5-1 to TRBJ2-5; 7 bases are a match to TRBD1. CDR1 and CDR2 from the germline V gene are SGHRS and YFSETQ. The J segment lost 4 bases and the V segment lost 0 bases, leaving 3 bases of the junction unmatched. The CDR3 extends over 14 amino acids. CDR3 DNA: TGCGCCAGCAGCTTGGGCAGGGGGAGAGAGACCCAGTACTTC. This translates into CASSLGRGRETQYF. Combining the CDR3 with reference TRBV5-1 and TRBJ2-5 gives the whole variable domain KAGVTQTPRYLIKTRGQQVTLSCSPISGHRSVSWYQQTPGQGLQFLFEYFSETQRNKGNFPGRFSGRQFSNSRSEMNVSTLELGDSALYLCASSLGRGRETQYFGPGTRLLVL.

There are a few counts of this clone. The V gene is TRBV25-1, the J gene TRBJ1-1; 9 bases fit TRBD1. V shed 4 bases and J 6 bases; nucleotides not matched to a gene: 6. Germline V gives CDR1 MGHDK, CDR2 SYGVNS. The CDR3 sequence is 14 residues long. The CDR3 DNA sequence: TGTGCCAGCAGTGCGGGACAGGGTTTCTCTGAAGCTTTCTTT. Translation: CASSAGQGFSEAFF.

This clone was observed a handful of times. The chain couples TRBV7-2 to TRBJ2-7; 7 nucleotides line up with TRBD1. V lost 5 bases to trimming and J lost 2 bases; unmatched junction nucleotides: 6. The V gene's germline CDR1 is SGHTA and CDR2 FQGNSA. The CDR3 runs to 14 residues. The CDR3 DNA reads TGTGCCAGCAGCCCAGGGACAGCTCCCTACGAGCAGTACTTC. Translation gives CASSPGTAPYEQYF.

CDR3 loop: CASRGYSRYTEAFF. The CDR3 DNA sequence: TGTGCCAGCAGAGGGTATAGTAGGTACACTGAAGCTTTCTTT. The rearrangement uses TRBV2 and TRBJ1-1, with unresolved D. The germline V and J ends were trimmed by 6 bases and 3 bases, with 14 bases remaining between them. Germline loops: CDR1 SNHLY, CDR2 FYNNEI. The CDR3 is made up of 14 amino acids.

The chain recombines TRBV4-2 with TRBJ2-7; 13 bases agree with TRBD2. V lost 0 bases, J lost 0 bases, and 5 bases stayed unmatched. The CDR3 is 18 residues long. In germline, CDR1 is LGHNA, CDR2 YNFKEQ. In nucleotides, the CDR3 is TGTGCCAGCAGCCAAGAACGACTAGCGGGAGGAGACTCCTACGAGCAGTACTTC. It is translated as CASSQERLAGGDSYEQYF.

This clone showed up just a few times. The chain joins TRBV6-5 to TRBJ1-2; possibly TRBD1 for D (6 bases). This CDR3 contains 13 residues. Looked up from germline, CDR1 is MNHEY and CDR2 is SVGAGI. V lost 6 bases to trimming and J lost 1 base, with 9 bases between them. CDR3 protein: CASRKDSNYGYTF. The CDR3 DNA reads TGTGCCAGCAGAAAGGACAGTAACTATGGCTACACCTTC.

V gene TRBV7-8 combines with J gene TRBJ1-2; D is ambiguous. Germline-derived CDR1 and CDR2 are SGHVS and FQNEAQ. The CDR3 extends over 11 amino acids. Trimming pared 9 bases from V and 7 bases from J, leaving 12 bases between. CDR3 amino acids: CASGVGAGYTF. The CDR3 nucleotides read TGTGCCAGTGGGGTAGGTGCTGGCTACACCTTC. Full variable domain (missing parts from reference TRBV7-8 and TRBJ1-2): GAGVSQSPRYKVAKRGQDVALRCDPISGHVSLFWYQQALGQGPEFLTYFQNEAQLDKSGLPSDRFFAERPEGSVSTLKIQRTQQEDSAVYLCASGVGAGYTFGSGTRLTVV.

J is TRBJ2-7 and V is TRBV7-9, with a tentative D call TRBD2 (5 bases). The CDR3 totals 15 residues. The germline CDR1 and CDR2 sequences are SEHNR and FQNEAQ (reference sequence). The V end lost 1 base, the J end lost 6 bases, and 16 bases lay between the germline ends. The CDR3: CASSLEAYLRGEQYF. CDR3 nucleotides: TGTGCCAGCAGCTTAGAGGCATACCTCCGGGGCGAGCAGTACTTC.

In DNA form, the CDR3 reads TGTGCCAGCAGTGAAGAGCCGGGACAGGGGTTTCAGCCCCAGCATTTT. Amino acid sequence: CASSEEPGQGFQPQHF. The chain recombines TRBV6-1 with TRBJ1-5; TRBD1 agrees at 10 bases. The CDR3 is 16 amino acids. With V trimmed by 1 base and J by 6 bases, 6 bases remained unmatched. Germline V gene sequence: CDR1 MNHNS, CDR2 SASEGT.